The 18 T cell receptor beta chains below all came from one sample that was sequenced in a study of tissue T cells after allogeneic stem cell transplantation. The assay was immunoSEQ multiplex PCR, and TCRdb's table has in-frame clones only and misses some. The sample lists under 2,000 clones; 40% to 60% were seen once. Time point given: mouse harvest day 14 after allogeneic transplant. Mouse grafts combined 10^7 T-cell-depleted bone marrow cells with 10^6 splenic CD5+ T cells. Sequencing was carried out using spleen. The receptors were sampled from a female BALB/c mouse given C57BL/6 T cells with graft-versus-host disease after an allogeneic hematopoietic cell transplant.

This clone was found a few times. The genes and germline here are from mouse. The read ends 1 residue early relative to the CDR3; the germline J gene fills the gap. The genes are TRBV4 and TRBJ2-5; no reliable D call. The CDR3 runs 15 residues. V lost 3 bases, J lost 0 bases, and 10 bases lay in between. The germline gives CDR1 LGHDT, CDR2 YNNKQL (reference sequence). The CDR3 sequence: CASSYFRGNQDTQYF. Partial CDR3 DNA: TGTGCCAGCAGCTACTTCCGGGGTAACCAAGACACCCAGTAC.

Note on this clone: The listed genes are named as in mouse. CDR3: CASSPGRYEQYF. The sequenced part of the CDR3 DNA is TGTGCCAGCAGCCCTGGGAGATATGAACAGTAC. This rearrangement joins TRBV3 to TRBJ2-7; possibly TRBD2 for D (5 bases). The CDR3 extends 1 residue past the end of the read, so its final part is completed from the germline J gene. The germline V and J ends were trimmed by 5 bases and 4 bases, with 9 bases remaining between them. The CDR3 is 12 residues long. In germline, CDR1 is SNHLY, CDR2 FYNGKV (reference sequence).

This clone was seen only a few times. Genes and germline come from the mouse. From the germline J gene comes the end of the CDR3, since the read stops 1 residue before it. The rearrangement uses TRBV12-1 and TRBJ1-4; unclear D gene. The germline V gene has CDR1 SGHSN and CDR2 HYEKVE. Trimming left V 6 bases short and J 4 bases short, with 8 bases between. The CDR3 length is 12 residues. The CDR3 DNA, read in part, is TGTGCCAGCCGCCGAAACAACGAAAGATTATTT. Translating gives CASRRNNERLF. The whole CDR3 region reads CASRRNNERLFF.

About this clone itself: The germline and genes are mouse ones. The CDR3 extends 1 residue past the end of the read, so its final part is completed from the germline J gene. The rearrangement links TRBV3 to TRBJ1-3; TRBD1 matches at 10 bases. The CDR3 length is 17 residues. Germline values: CDR1 SNHLY, CDR2 FYNGKV (reference sequence). V lost 4 bases and J lost 2; bases outside the gene matches: 8. The CDR3 protein is CASSYPGQGRTGNTLYF. Partial CDR3 DNA: TGTGCCAGCAGCTACCCGGGACAGGGGAGAACTGGAAATACGCTCTAT.

As for this clone: Gene names and germline refer to mouse. The CDR3 bases that were read are TGCACCTGCAGTGCAAGGGACAGGGGAAATGCTGAGCAGTTC. Protein: CTCSARDRGNAEQF. The complete CDR3 protein is CTCSARDRGNAEQFF. V gene TRBV1 combines with J gene TRBJ2-1; 10 bases align to TRBD1. The read gets to within 1 residue of the CDR3 end, and the germline J gene fills in the rest. The trim removed 2 bases at V and 5 bases at J, leaving 3 bases unmatched. The CDR3 has 15 amino acids. Germline-derived CDR1 and CDR2 are NSQYPW and LRSPGD (reference sequence).

By sample share, this clone is large. Genes and germline come from the mouse. The CDR3 is cut off 1 residue early in the read; its end comes from the germline J gene. This chain joins TRBV17 and TRBJ2-5; D may be TRBD1 or TRBD2 (6 bases each). The length of the CDR3 is 14 residues. Germline values: CDR1 MNHDT, CDR2 YYDKIL. Trimming removed 3 bases at V and 5 bases at J, with 12 bases between. The CDR3 bases that were read are TGTGCTAGCAGTAGTGGCGGGGGCCGAGACACCCAGTAC. It specifies CASSSGGGRDTQY. The entire CDR3 reads CASSSGGGRDTQYF.

This clone was observed once. Gene names refer to mouse genes. With the read ending 1 residue before the CDR3 end, the germline J gene is used to fill in that end. The V and J genes are TRBV26 and TRBJ2-4; weak D call: TRBD1 (5 bases). Trimming pared 5 bases from V and 2 bases from J, leaving 5 bases between. CDR1 and CDR2 (germline): KGHPV, FQNQEV (reference sequence). This CDR3 region has 12 residues. CDR3 region: CASSGHQNTLYF. The DNA read from the CDR3 is TGTGCCAGCAGTGGACATCAAAACACCTTGTAC.

Details on this clone: Genes here carry mouse names. The sequenced fragment ends 1 residue before the CDR3 boundary, so the rest is inferred from the germline J gene. The chain employs TRBV24 and TRBJ2-7; no firm D call. Germline CDR1 is KGHTA and CDR2 is FRNEEI. The CDR3 runs 10 residues. Between the trimmed V and J ends, which lost 8 bases and 5 bases, there was a span of 7 bases. The CDR3 bases that were read are TGTGCCAGCGGTGATGATGAACAGTAC. Its translation is CASGDDEQY. The complete CDR3 protein is CASGDDEQYF.

Comment on this clone: The gene names here belong to mouse. Read coverage stops 1 residue before the CDR3 terminus; the germline J gene supplies the remainder. This chain links TRBV20 with TRBJ2-4; 11 positions agree with TRBD2. The CDR3 has 15 amino acids. CDR1 GFQATS and CDR2 STVNSAI come from the germline V gene. V trimming: 6 bases; J trimming: 2 bases; junction bases outside the gene matches: 7. The CDR3 loop reads CGAYWGGANQNTLYF. CDR3 DNA, as far as it was read: TGTGGTGCCTACTGGGGGGGCGCGAATCAAAACACCTTGTAC. The entire variable domain, with the rest obtained from reference TRBV20 and TRBJ2-4, is as follows: GALVYQYPRRTICKSGTSMRMECQAVGFQATSVAWYRQSPQKTFELIALSTVNSAIKYEQNFTQEKFPISHPNLSFSSMTVLNAYLEDRGLYLCGAYWGGANQNTLYFGAGTRLSVL.

With respect to this clone: Mouse germline and gene names are used. Coverage ceases 1 residue before the CDR3 finishes, and the germline J gene fills in the end. V and J are TRBV29 and TRBJ1-5, with D perhaps matching TRBD1 (6 bases). The CDR3 consists of 14 residues. The germline V gene encodes CDR1 MSHET and CDR2 SYDVDS. The V and J ends lost 7 bases and 1 base respectively, with 11 bases between them. Incomplete CDR3 DNA: TGTGCTAGCAACCGGGACACCAACAACCAGGCTCCGCTT. Translated: CASNRDTNNQAPL. The whole CDR3 sequence reads CASNRDTNNQAPLF. Filled out from reference TRBV29 and TRBJ1-5, the complete variable domain reads DMKVTQMPRYLIKRMGENVLLECGQDMSHETMYWYRQDPGLGLQLIYISYDVDSNSEGDIPKGYRVSRKKREHFSLILDSAKTNQTSVYFCASNRDTNNQAPLFGEGTRLSVL.

This clone is labeled as large. Germline and genes here are mouse. The CDR3 is cut off 1 residue early in the read; its end comes from the germline J gene. The genes are TRBV13-3 and TRBJ2-1; 9 bases align to TRBD2. Per germline, CDR1 NNHDY and CDR2 SYVADS. The CDR3 length is 14 residues. After removal of 2 bases from V and 5 bases from J, the junction contained 2 bases not matched to a gene. CDR3 DNA, as far as it was read: TGTGCCAGCAGTGACTGGGGGGGGAATGCTGAGCAGTTC. This encodes CASSDWGGNAEQF. The whole CDR3 sequence reads CASSDWGGNAEQFF.

Comment on this clone: All gene names here are mouse names. Partial CDR3 DNA: TGTGCAAGCAGCTTAGACATTGCAAACACAGAAGTCTTC. This encodes CASSLDIANTEVF. The full CDR3 protein is CASSLDIANTEVFF. V usage is TRBV16 and J usage is TRBJ1-1; the D is unclear. Read sequence stops 1 residue before the CDR3 end, and the germline J gene provides the missing end. This CDR3 region has 14 residues. The germline CDR1 and CDR2 sequences are SGHSA and FRNQAP. The V end lost 0 bases, the J end lost 0 bases, and 5 bases lay between the germline ends.

Notes on this clone: Germline and genes here are mouse. The read is 1 residue too short to cover the CDR3 end, so that end is filled in from the germline J gene. The rearrangement joins TRBV13-2 to TRBJ2-3, with 11 bases fitting TRBD2. This CDR3 has 14 residues. Germline CDR1 and CDR2: NNHNN and SYGAGS (reference sequence). The V gene end was trimmed by 6 bases and the J gene end by 3 bases; junction bases not matched to a gene: 3. CDR3 DNA, as far as it was read: TGTGCCAGCGAGGGACTGGGGGAGGCAGAAACGCTGTAT. It specifies CASEGLGEAETLY. The whole CDR3 is CASEGLGEAETLYF.

This clone qualifies as large (0.1 to 1%). Gene names and germline refer to mouse. Sequencing ends 1 residue short of the CDR3 end; the germline J gene provides the rest. The genes are TRBV16 and TRBJ2-5; D ambiguous. Germline lookup yields CDR1 SGHSA and CDR2 FRNQAP. V was shortened by 1 base and J by 3 bases, with 5 bases between the two germline ends. The CDR3 contains 13 residues. This chain's CDR3 is CASSLVGQDTQYF. CDR3 bases read: TGTGCAAGCAGCTTAGTTGGGCAAGACACCCAGTAC.

A remark on this clone: Gene names and germline refer to mouse. Read data end 1 residue before the CDR3 end; the end is taken from the germline J gene. The chain joins TRBV16 to TRBJ2-7; weak D call: TRBD1 (6 bases). The germline V gene has CDR1 SGHSA and CDR2 FRNQAP. This CDR3 has 14 residues. Deletions cut 0 bases from V and 3 bases from J, with 9 bases between. CDR3 bases read: TGTGCAAGCAGCTTAGAGGGACACAACTATGAACAGTAC. Its protein is CASSLEGHNYEQY. The entire CDR3 protein reads CASSLEGHNYEQYF.

This clone showed up just a few times. Genes here carry mouse names. Coverage ceases 1 residue before the CDR3 finishes, and the germline J gene fills in the end. V gene TRBV16 combines with J gene TRBJ2-7, with TRBD2 identical over 10 bases. CDR1 and CDR2 from the germline V gene are SGHSA and FRNQAP. Germline trimming cut 5 bases from V and 7 bases from J; bases unmatched to any gene: 8. The CDR3 runs 14 residues. The sequenced part of the CDR3 DNA is TGTGCAAGCAGCCCTTACTGGGGGGGAGGGGAACAGTAC. Encoded protein: CASSPYWGGGEQY. The entire CDR3 reads CASSPYWGGGEQYF.

For this clone: The genes and germline here are from mouse. The CDR3 end lies 1 residue beyond the end of the read and is filled in from the germline J gene. The gene calls are TRBV24 and TRBJ2-5; D possibly uses TRBD1 or TRBD2 (5 bases each). The CDR3 extends over 14 amino acids. CDR1 is KGHTA and CDR2 is FRNEEI in the germline V gene. V was trimmed by 1 base and J by 2 bases, leaving 7 bases between them. The DNA read from the CDR3 is TGTGCCAGCAGTCTGTGGGACCTCCAAGACACCCAGTAC. Translated: CASSLWDLQDTQY. The full CDR3 protein reads CASSLWDLQDTQYF.

The table lists this clone with a few counts. The gene names here belong to mouse. The read finishes 1 residue shy of the CDR3 end, and the germline J gene is used to complete it. The chain joins TRBV12-1 to TRBJ2-1, with D perhaps TRBD1 or TRBD2 (5 bases each). V lost 3 bases to trimming and J lost 0 bases, with 11 bases between them. This CDR3 has 15 amino acids. Germline CDR1 is SGHSN and CDR2 is HYEKVE. CDR3 bases read: TGTGCCAGCTCTTGGGGAGGGGTTAACTATGCTGAGCAGTTC. Its translation is CASSWGGVNYAEQF. In full, the CDR3 is CASSWGGVNYAEQFF.